The source of this T cell receptor beta chain is a study of cytomegalovirus exposure and HLA in healthy donors. Use of 60 Vbeta and 13 Jbeta primers characterized the PCR. Produced via immunoSEQ multiplex PCR; TCRdb's table is partial and in-frame only. Its clone listing holds about 130,000 clones. The germline gives CDR1 MNHEY, CDR2 SMNVEV (reference sequence). The CDR3 has 15 residues. Germline trimming cut 5 bases from V and 2 bases from J; bases unmatched to any gene: 5. This TCR was sampled from a woman aged 60-75 years in good health and CMV-seronegative. The J gene is TRBJ2-7, the V gene TRBV27; 11 bases map to TRBD1. The sample taken for sequencing was PBMCs. CDR3: CASSLGTGGTYEQYF. The DNA of the CDR3 is TGTGCCAGCAGTCTCGGGACAGGGGGAACCTACGAGCAGTACTTC.